A single sample gave rise to the 21 T cell receptor beta chains below, sequenced in a study of blood T cell repertoires in COVID-19. The protocol was immunoSEQ multiplex PCR, while the TCRdb copy is restricted to in-frame clones and leaves out a portion. The profile shows approximately 120,000 clones, approximately 89% of them singletons. Material: peripheral blood. The receptor set was obtained from a human donor in a cohort sampled during active COVID-19.

The chain combines TRBV7-3 with TRBJ2-7, with TRBD2 matching over 16 bases. The germline V gene has CDR1 SGHTA and CDR2 FQGTGA. The CDR3 has 16 residues. Unmatched junction bases numbered 5, after V lost 5 bases and J lost 4 bases. The CDR3: CASSPAGLAGGYEQYF. The CDR3 nucleotides read TGTGCCAGCAGCCCCGCGGGACTAGCGGGGGGGTACGAGCAGTACTTC.

The rearrangement links TRBV19 to TRBJ2-3; 8 positions agree with TRBD1. With 6 bases clipped from V and 3 bases from J, the junction kept 11 bases outside the gene matches. The CDR3 covers 16 residues. CDR1 LNHDA and CDR2 SQIVND come from the germline V gene (reference sequence). CDR3 nucleotide sequence: TGTGCCAGTAGCTCTCGCTCCGGGACAGGTACAGATACGCAGTATTTT. As protein: CASSSRSGTGTDTQYF.

The V gene is TRBV7-9, the J gene TRBJ2-1; 9 nucleotides match TRBD2. The ends lost 1 base at V and 1 base at J; junction bases unmatched: 8. The germline V gene has CDR1 SEHNR and CDR2 FQNEAQ (reference sequence). The CDR3 extends over 18 amino acids. The CDR3 loop reads CASSLDARLAASYNEQFF. The CDR3 region has the DNA TGTGCCAGCAGCTTAGACGCTCGACTAGCGGCTTCCTACAATGAGCAGTTCTTC.

This chain uses TRBV9 with TRBJ2-7; D gene ambiguous. Trimming cost V 0 bases and J 3 bases, with 7 bases left between them. This CDR3 is 13 amino acids long. Looked up from germline, CDR1 is SGDLS and CDR2 is YYNGEE. Written as DNA, the CDR3 is TGTGCCAGCAGCGTAGGAAGAGACTACGAGCAGTACTTC. Translation gives CASSVGRDYEQYF.

This clone was found a few times. CDR3 sequence: CASSLGLARDEQYF. The CDR3 DNA is TGTGCCAGCAGCCTGGGACTAGCCAGGGACGAGCAGTACTTC. The chain links TRBV7-8 to TRBJ2-7; 9 bases agree with TRBD2. CDR1 and CDR2 from the germline V gene are SGHVS and FQNEAQ. V lost 5 bases and J lost 5; bases outside the gene matches: 7. This CDR3 comprises 14 residues.

CDR3 nucleotide sequence: TGCGCCAGCAGCCAAGCCACCACAGGGGCTTATGGCTACACCTTC. Its protein is CASSQATTGAYGYTF. The rearrangement links TRBV4-3 to TRBJ1-2, with TRBD1 identical over 7 bases. The CDR3 covers 15 residues. The germline gives CDR1 LGHNA, CDR2 YSLEER. V dropped 1 base and J dropped 5; count of bases not matched to a gene: 7.

This chain links TRBV12-5 with TRBJ1-2, with D tentatively TRBD1 (6 bases). There are 13 residues in the CDR3. The V gene lost 2 bases and the J gene lost 8 bases, with 12 bases spanning the gap. Germline V gene lookup returns CDR1 LGHNT and CDR2 FRNRAP. CDR3 sequence (DNA): TGTGCTAGTGGTTTGTCACAGGGTTACGGCTACACCTTC. Translating it yields CASGLSQGYGYTF.

The CDR3 spells CASSHRSLGTDTQYF. The CDR3, as DNA: TGTGCCAGCAGTCATAGGAGTCTGGGCACAGATACGCAGTATTTT. V is TRBV9 and J is TRBJ2-3; no clear D gene. Trimming pared 5 bases from V and 1 base from J, leaving 14 bases between. In germline, CDR1 is SGDLS, CDR2 YYNGEE. This CDR3 contains 15 residues.

This clone was seen a handful of times. The CDR3 DNA reads TGTGCCTGGAGGTACCCCGTCAGCGGAACCTACAATGAGCAGTTCTTC. Protein: CAWRYPVSGTYNEQFF. The V and J genes are TRBV30 and TRBJ2-1; the D gene is possibly TRBD2 (5 bases). The CDR3 totals 16 residues. The germline V and J ends were trimmed by 3 bases and 2 bases, with 17 bases remaining between them. Germline lookup yields CDR1 GTSNPN and CDR2 SVGIG (reference sequence). Drawing the rest from reference TRBV30 and TRBJ2-1, the complete variable domain is SQTIHQWPATLVQPVGSPLSLECTVEGTSNPNLYWYRQAAGRGLQLLFYSVGIGQISSEVPQNLSASRPQDRQFILSSKKLLLSDSGFYLCAWRYPVSGTYNEQFFGPGTRLTVL.

This chain connects TRBV4-3 to TRBJ1-2; 8 bases are a match to TRBD1. Germline CDR1 and CDR2: LGHNA and YSLEER. V shed 4 bases and J 4 bases; nucleotides not matched to a gene: 8. The CDR3 has 15 amino acids. This chain's CDR3 is CASSPGITGGYGYTF. Here the CDR3 DNA reads TGCGCCAGCAGCCCGGGTATTACAGGGGGCTATGGCTACACCTTC.

This sequence joins TRBV4-2 and TRBJ2-7; D may be TRBD2 (5 bases). CDR3 length: 13 amino acids. V was pared by 0 bases and J by 9 bases, with 12 bases between. Per the germline V gene, CDR1 is LGHNA and CDR2 is YNFKEQ. CDR3 amino acids: CASSQDRGLGQYF. The CDR3 DNA follows: TGTGCCAGCAGCCAAGACCGAGGGCTAGGGCAGTACTTC.

This chain uses TRBV2 with TRBJ2-7; 7 bases map to TRBD1. The CDR3 contains 16 residues. CDR1 is SNHLY and CDR2 is FYNNEI in the germline V gene. Unmatched junction bases numbered 12, after V lost 3 bases and J lost 4 bases. The CDR3, as DNA: TGTGCCAGCAGTGAGTCCTATGGCCAGGGACAGTACGAGCAGTACGTC. Translating it yields CASSESYGQGQYEQYV.

This chain joins TRBV7-8 and TRBJ1-4, with 9 bases matching TRBD1. The CDR3 is 20 residues long. CDR1 and CDR2 (germline): SGHVS, FQNEAQ. V shed 5 bases, J shed 6 bases, and the junction held 22 bases outside the gene matches. CDR3 loop: CASSLHPPQTPGQGHEKLFF. CDR3 coding DNA: TGTGCCAGCAGCCTACACCCACCTCAGACCCCGGGACAGGGACATGAAAAACTGTTTTTT.

This clone came up many times. The chain recombines TRBV7-2 with TRBJ2-2, with 7 nucleotides matching TRBD1. Germline-derived CDR1 and CDR2 are SGHTA and FQGNSA. J gave up 5 bases and V 7 bases, and 13 bases lay outside the gene matches. CDR3 length equals 16 residues. The CDR3: CASTLGAGGPTGELFF. Written as DNA, the CDR3 is TGTGCCAGCACTCTAGGGGCAGGGGGACCTACCGGGGAGCTGTTTTTT.

J is TRBJ1-6 and V is TRBV5-1, with 8 bases matching TRBD1. The germline CDR1 and CDR2 sequences are SGHRS and YFSETQ. The CDR3 totals 14 residues. The ends lost 0 bases at V and 7 bases at J; junction bases unmatched: 0. The CDR3 here is CASSLGQGNSPLHF. CDR3 DNA: TGCGCCAGCAGCTTGGGACAGGGGAATTCACCCCTCCACTTT. Combining the CDR3 with reference TRBV5-1 and TRBJ1-6 gives the whole variable domain KAGVTQTPRYLIKTRGQQVTLSCSPISGHRSVSWYQQTPGQGLQFLFEYFSETQRNKGNFPGRFSGRQFSNSRSEMNVSTLELGDSALYLCASSLGQGNSPLHFGNGTRLTVT.

The CDR3 loop is CASSLLPGTGGRGYTF. CDR3 sequence (DNA): TGCGCCAGCAGCTTGTTACCCGGGACAGGGGGCCGGGGCTACACCTTC. The chain is built from TRBV5-1 and TRBJ1-2, with 12 nucleotides matching TRBD1. The J segment lost 8 bases and the V segment lost 1 base, leaving 9 bases of the junction unmatched. This CDR3 is built from 16 residues. CDR1 and CDR2 from the germline V gene are SGHRS and YFSETQ. Full variable domain (rest looked up from reference TRBV5-1 and TRBJ1-2): KAGVTQTPRYLIKTRGQQVTLSCSPISGHRSVSWYQQTPGQGLQFLFEYFSETQRNKGNFPGRFSGRQFSNSRSEMNVSTLELGDSALYLCASSLLPGTGGRGYTFGSGTRLTVV.

V usage is TRBV7-8 and J usage is TRBJ2-2; D might be TRBD2 (6 bases). Trimming took 5 bases from V and 6 from J, leaving 10 bases between them. Looked up from germline, CDR1 is SGHVS and CDR2 is FQNEAQ. The CDR3 is 13 residues long. The CDR3 DNA sequence: TGTGCCAGCAGCAGGACTAACGCCGGGGAGCTGTTTTTT. This codes for CASSRTNAGELFF. Filled out from reference TRBV7-8 and TRBJ2-2, the complete variable domain reads GAGVSQSPRYKVAKRGQDVALRCDPISGHVSLFWYQQALGQGPEFLTYFQNEAQLDKSGLPSDRFFAERPEGSVSTLKIQRTQQEDSAVYLCASSRTNAGELFFGEGSRLTVL.

The chain joins TRBV3-1 (or the pseudogene TRBV3-2) to TRBJ2-5, with D possibly matching TRBD2 (6 bases). CDR1 is LGHDT, CDR2 YNNKEL, per germline (reference sequence). V dropped 0 bases and J dropped 1 base, with 9 bases sitting between them. The CDR3 sequence is 15 residues long. The CDR3 DNA reads TGTGCCAGCAGCCAAGATGGAGGGGCCCAAGAGACCCAGTACTTC. Encoded protein: CASSQDGGAQETQYF.

This chain connects TRBV30 to TRBJ1-6; D may be TRBD1 (6 bases). The germline gives CDR1 GTSNPN, CDR2 SVGIG (reference sequence). The length of the CDR3 is 14 residues. Trimming pared 0 bases from V and 7 bases from J, leaving 10 bases between. In nucleotides, the CDR3 is TGTGCCTGGAGTGTGGCCGGGACAAATTCACCCCTCCACTTT. Amino acids: CAWSVAGTNSPLHF.

V is TRBV7-9 and J is TRBJ1-1; D call uncertain. The length of the CDR3 is 15 residues. Germline values: CDR1 SEHNR, CDR2 FQNEAQ (reference sequence). V gave up 5 bases and J gave up 0 bases, with 13 bases separating them. CDR3 DNA: TGTGCCAGCAGCCCCTACAGAGTGATGAACACTGAAGCTTTCTTT. The encoded protein is CASSPYRVMNTEAFF. The variable domain in full, completed from reference TRBV7-9 and TRBJ1-1, reads DTGVSQNPRHKITKRGQNVTFRCDPISEHNRLYWYRQTLGQGPEFLTYFQNEAQLEKSRLLSDRFSAERPKGSFSTLEIQRTEQGDSAMYLCASSPYRVMNTEAFFGQGTRLTVV.

This rearrangement joins TRBV7-9 to TRBJ1-4; D unclear. Germline CDR1 and CDR2: SEHNR and FQNEAQ (reference sequence). Between the trimmed V and J ends, which lost 4 bases and 7 bases, there was a span of 7 bases. The CDR3 sequence is 12 residues long. CDR3 nucleotides: TGTGCCAGCAGCTCACGACTTGAAAAACTGTTTTTT. Its protein is CASSSRLEKLFF. Variable domain in full (rest from reference TRBV7-9 and TRBJ1-4): DTGVSQNPRHKITKRGQNVTFRCDPISEHNRLYWYRQTLGQGPEFLTYFQNEAQLEKSRLLSDRFSAERPKGSFSTLEIQRTEQGDSAMYLCASSSRLEKLFFGSGTQLSVL.